These T cell receptor beta chains were read from a single sample in a study of OX40 agonist ivuxolimab in advanced cancers. Using immunoSEQ multiplex PCR, the repertoire was profiled, and TCRdb retains in-frame clones only, with some absent. The sample includes 65,000 to 75,000 clones, about 85% of them seen just once. The material sequenced was CD4+ or CD8+ T cells sorted from blood, taken in a trial of the OX40 agonist ivuxolimab. The receptors originated from an adult with an advanced solid tumor such as melanoma, head and neck, liver or kidney cancer. The conserved cysteine and the conserved F or W are not part of the CDR3 here. Fields, in order: J gene, V gene, CDR3 protein.

>TRBJ2-7|TRBV7-2
ASSFPKGGAYEQY
>TRBJ1-6|TRBV5-6
ASSVGLSPLH
>TRBJ2-5|TRBV6-6
ASSSQWGEETQY
>TRBJ1-2|TRBV7-9
ASSSQGAAYT
>TRBJ1-2|TRBV2
ASSTNLGINGYT
>TRBJ2-7|TRBV19
ASRGPDRGAFAEQY
>TRBJ1-1|TRBV27
ASRGYRGKNTEAF
>TRBJ2-6|TRBV7-2
ASSPPGERGANVLT
>TRBJ1-5|TRBV27
ASSPGTGLTNQPQH
>TRBJ1-2|TRBV29-1
SVERHGTGNYGYT
>TRBJ2-7|TRBV6-5
ASSQDSEYEQY
>TRBJ2-7|TRBV28
ASTFQGTGSYEQY
>TRBJ2-7|TRBV7-3
ASSLVPYEQY
>TRBJ1-1|TRBV7-9
ASSPYTGYTEAF
>TRBJ1-1|TRBV19
ASSIGTVDGSRTEAF
>TRBJ2-1|TRBV5-1
ASSLEGQLYNEQF
>TRBJ1-5|TRBV5-1
ASSRRGGEPQH
>TRBJ2-3|TRBV9
ASSFLAGPLDTQY
>TRBJ2-3|TRBV19
ASSIGQGRTDTQY
>TRBJ1-3|TRBV27
ASSPGRSGNTIY
>TRBJ1-3|TRBV25-1
ASSELGAAPGNTIY
>NA|TRBV4-2
ASSQDPGAIYEQY
>TRBJ1-2|TRBV19
ASSIRINYGYT
>TRBJ2-7|TRBV6-5
ASIGSGHEQY
>TRBJ2-2|TRBV2
ASSEQGRKAGELF
>TRBJ1-2|TRBV7-2
ASSLARNRYYGYT
>TRBJ1-3|TRBV27
ASSSAPPGNTIY
>TRBJ1-1|TRBV5-1
ASSLRGLSSEAF
>TRBJ2-5|TRBV5-1
ASSLDRPGVRETQY
>TRBJ1-1|TRBV10-3
AISENPANTEAF
>TRBJ2-3|TRBV9
ASSLREGTDTQY
>TRBJ1-2|TRBV11-1
ASSPSAGTGYT
>TRBJ1-1|TRBV14
ASSPVTRGRGLGMGKEAF
>TRBJ1-2|TRBV6-5
ASSYYREGYGYT
>TRBJ2-2|TRBV10-3
AISVSGPPGELF
>TRBJ1-3|TRBV7-2
ASSPTGGNTIY
>TRBJ1-2|TRBV6-6
ASSYSRTGVGYT
>TRBJ2-3|TRBV5-1
ASTFQGTDTQY
>TRBJ1-1|TRBV30
AWSVNWNTEAF
>TRBJ1-1|TRBV19
ASSMPVLGRWGTEAF
>TRBJ2-7|TRBV2
ASSRGRLVSYEQY
>TRBJ2-3|TRBV2
ASSGRPDAQY
>TRBJ2-3|TRBV7-9
ASSLTGDNTDTQY
>TRBJ2-6|TRBV2
ASSLSGPSGANVLT
>TRBJ2-7|TRBV6-5
ASTLFGGGNEQY
>TRBJ1-3|TRBV11-2
ASRGGGVGNTIY
>TRBJ2-1|TRBV5-6
ASSQASGSYNEQF
>TRBJ2-5|TRBV15
ATSRVGSLSETQY
>TRBJ2-5|TRBV25-1
ASSEFSGTHQETQY
>TRBJ1-4|TRBV30
AWSDGTGAEKLF
>TRBJ1-6|TRBV11-2
ASSWGTGFNNSPLH
>TRBJ2-3|TRBV19
ASSPTGGRADTQY